The 26 T cell receptor beta chains reported below all come from one sample, sequenced in a study of T cell changes during pregnancy in multiple sclerosis. The data were produced by immunoSEQ multiplex PCR, yet TCRdb's version contains in-frame clones alone and is incomplete. The sample contains over 50,000 clones, around 91% of which appear only once. The starting material was peripheral blood, obtained in the third trimester of pregnancy. Every receptor here comes from a female donor in good health, enrolled as a control in a pregnancy study.

The rearrangement uses TRBV9 and TRBJ2-3, with D possibly matching TRBD1 (5 bases). The CDR3 extends over 15 amino acids. Germline CDR1 and CDR2: SGDLS and YYNGEE. Trimming left V 0 bases short and J 4 bases short, with 12 bases between. Here the CDR3 reads CASSVEAGPADTQYF. In DNA, the CDR3 is TGTGCCAGCAGCGTAGAAGCAGGGCCGGCAGATACGCAGTATTTT.

This chain connects TRBV5-1 to TRBJ2-7, with D possibly being TRBD2 (6 bases). CDR3 length equals 15 residues. Germline CDR1 reads SGHRS; CDR2 reads YFSETQ. V lost 5 bases to trimming and J lost 2 bases, with 17 bases between them. CDR3 DNA sequence: TGCGCCAGCAGTCTAGGAGGGGCCGCTACCTACGAGCAGTACTTC. Its translation is CASSLGGAATYEQYF.

The rearrangement links TRBV6-6 to TRBJ2-7; the match to TRBD1 covers 10 bases. Trimming took 7 bases from V and 3 from J; bases not matched to a gene: 9. Germline lookup yields CDR1 MNHNY and CDR2 SVGAGI (reference sequence). CDR3 size: 15 residues. The CDR3 coding sequence is TGTGCCAGCATCCAGGGACAGGGGTCTAGCTACGAGCAGTACTTC. Amino acid sequence: CASIQGQGSSYEQYF.

The CDR3 is CASSPWWDRTYEQYF. CDR3 in DNA: TGTGCCAGCAGCCCTTGGTGGGACAGAACCTACGAGCAGTACTTC. This chain connects TRBV14 to TRBJ2-7, with 7 bases matching TRBD1. V gave up 4 bases and J gave up 2 bases; unmatched junction bases: 8. There are 15 residues in the CDR3. Germline CDR1 reads SGHDN; CDR2 reads FVKESK.

The chain has TRBV4-3 and TRBJ2-1; 10 bases line up with TRBD2. The germline CDR1 and CDR2 sequences are LGHNA and YSLEER. Trimming at V came to 2 bases and at J to 7 bases, leaving 11 bases not matched to a gene. The CDR3 loop spans 17 amino acids. The CDR3 coding sequence is TGCGCCAGCAGCCAAACTCAAGCGGGGGGGCGATTTAATGAGCAGTTCTTC. The encoded protein is CASSQTQAGGRFNEQFF.

The rearrangement uses TRBV5-1 and TRBJ2-1; 11 nucleotides align to TRBD2. This CDR3 spans 15 amino acids. V lost 2 bases to trimming and J lost 5 bases; unmatched junction nucleotides: 3. CDR1 SGHRS and CDR2 YFSETQ come from the germline V gene. The CDR3 region has the DNA TGCGCCAGCAGCTTCGTACTAGCGGGGGACAATGAGCAGTTCTTC. Its translation is CASSFVLAGDNEQFF.

This clone has just one count. V and J are TRBV6-1 and TRBJ2-2; D uncertain. Germline lookup yields CDR1 MNHNS and CDR2 SASEGT. With 6 bases removed from V and 10 bases from J, the gap between germline ends came to 18 bases. The CDR3 totals 14 residues. Written as DNA, the CDR3 is TGTGCCAGCAGGCCTTCCCGAGGCCTAAAGGAGCTGTTTTTT. Amino acids: CASRPSRGLKELFF.

The chain couples TRBV9 to TRBJ2-5, with D maybe TRBD2 (6 bases). Germline-derived CDR1 and CDR2 are SGDLS and YYNGEE. V was trimmed by 4 bases and J by 3 bases, leaving 16 bases between them. The CDR3 covers 15 residues. CDR3 loop: CASSLTGTSKETQYF. Here the CDR3 DNA reads TGTGCCAGCAGCCTCACCGGGACTTCGAAAGAGACCCAGTACTTC.

In DNA form, the CDR3 reads TGTGCCAGCAGCCCCGATACAGGGGAAGGAGGGTCACCCCTCCACTTT. This gives the protein CASSPDTGEGGSPLHF. The rearrangement uses TRBV9 and TRBJ1-6; 7 bases fit TRBD1. Looked up from germline, CDR1 is SGDLS and CDR2 is YYNGEE. This CDR3 contains 16 residues. V lost 4 bases, J lost 10 bases, and 14 bases stayed unmatched. The full variable domain, completed using reference TRBV9 and TRBJ1-6, is DSGVTQTPKHLITATGQRVTLRCSPRSGDLSVYWYQQSLDQGLQFLIQYYNGEERAKGNILERFSAQQFPDLHSELNLSSLELGDSALYFCASSPDTGEGGSPLHFGNGTRLTVT.

The V gene is TRBV4-3, the J gene TRBJ1-4; D unresolved. Germline lookup yields CDR1 LGHNA and CDR2 YSLEER. The CDR3 spans 15 residues. V was clipped by 0 bases and J by 1 base, with 6 bases between them. The CDR3 protein is CASSQDSGTNEKLFF. The DNA of the CDR3 is TGCGCCAGCAGCCAAGATAGTGGAACTAATGAAAAACTGTTTTTT.

The rearrangement links TRBV14 to TRBJ2-3; D unclear. The CDR3 spans 13 residues. The ends were cut back, 5 bases at V and 0 bases at J, with 6 bases in the middle. CDR1 and CDR2 (germline): SGHDN, FVKESK. Here the CDR3 reads CASSGLSTDTQYF. CDR3 bases: TGTGCCAGCAGCGGTCTAAGCACAGATACGCAGTATTTT.

The rearrangement joins TRBV27 to TRBJ1-1, with TRBD1 matching 8 bases. This CDR3 comprises 14 residues. Germline V lookup: CDR1 MNHEY, CDR2 SMNVEV (reference sequence). Trimming at V came to 5 bases and at J to 7 bases, leaving 9 bases not matched to a gene. The DNA for the CDR3 is TGTGCCAGCAGTCAATCAGGGGGCTCGGGTGAAGCTTTCTTT. Translation: CASSQSGGSGEAFF.

The V call is TRBV7-2, the J call TRBJ1-2, with D perhaps TRBD1 (5 bases). The CDR3 spans 13 residues. Germline V lookup: CDR1 SGHTA, CDR2 FQGNSA. The V and J ends lost 5 bases and 2 bases respectively, with 9 bases between them. The CDR3 DNA follows: TGTGCCAGCAGCACCGACAGAAACTATGGCTACACCTTC. It codes for CASSTDRNYGYTF.

The chain links TRBV4-2 to TRBJ1-1; 8 bases match TRBD1. The V gene end was trimmed by 0 bases and the J gene end by 6 bases; junction bases not matched to a gene: 9. There are 16 residues in the CDR3. CDR1 and CDR2 from the germline V gene are LGHNA and YNFKEQ. The CDR3 protein is CASSQDQGAGGAEAFF. The CDR3 DNA is TGTGCCAGCAGCCAAGATCAGGGGGCAGGGGGGGCTGAAGCTTTCTTT.

J is TRBJ1-5 and V is TRBV7-8; D is unclear. V was trimmed by 6 bases and J by 4 bases, leaving 13 bases between them. CDR1 SGHVS and CDR2 FQNEAQ come from the germline V gene. The CDR3 loop spans 14 amino acids. This chain's CDR3 is CASRSTGLNQPQHF. The CDR3 nucleotides are TGTGCCAGCAGATCCACGGGGTTAAATCAGCCCCAGCATTTT.

V usage is TRBV7-2 and J usage is TRBJ1-2; D perhaps matches TRBD1 (6 bases). The CDR3 sequence is 12 residues long. Trimming pared 1 base from V and 8 bases from J, leaving 8 bases between. Germline values: CDR1 SGHTA, CDR2 FQGNSA. This CDR3 is CASSLGTVGYTF. The CDR3 bases are TGTGCCAGCAGCTTAGGGACAGTCGGCTACACCTTC.

This chain links TRBV7-8 with TRBJ2-7; TRBD1 aligns across 8 bases. The CDR3 is 16 residues long. Germline V lookup: CDR1 SGHVS, CDR2 FQNEAQ. V shed 5 bases, J shed 1 base, and the junction held 10 bases outside the gene matches. The CDR3 bases are TGTGCCAGCAGCCCTTTGACAGGGGCCATATCCTACGAGCAGTACTTC. Translation gives CASSPLTGAISYEQYF. Full variable domain (outside the CDR3, taken from reference TRBV7-8 and TRBJ2-7): GAGVSQSPRYKVAKRGQDVALRCDPISGHVSLFWYQQALGQGPEFLTYFQNEAQLDKSGLPSDRFFAERPEGSVSTLKIQRTQQEDSAVYLCASSPLTGAISYEQYFGPGTRLTVT.

The rearrangement joins TRBV6-5 to TRBJ1-3; 9 bases align to TRBD1. CDR3 length: 16 amino acids. Germline CDR1 is MNHEY and CDR2 is SVGAGI. The J segment lost 1 base and the V segment lost 2 bases, leaving 3 bases of the junction unmatched. CDR3: CASSYTGGTSGNTIYF. Written as DNA, the CDR3 is TGTGCCAGCAGTTACACAGGGGGCACGTCTGGAAACACCATATATTTT.

The chain has TRBV6-6 and TRBJ1-6; D might be TRBD1 (5 bases). With 5 bases removed from V and 10 bases from J, the gap between germline ends came to 15 bases. The CDR3 contains 14 residues. The germline gives CDR1 MNHNY, CDR2 SVGAGI (reference sequence). The CDR3 bases are TGTGCCAGCAGTCCCCCGGGGGTGGCCTCACCCCTCCACTTT. Amino acids: CASSPPGVASPLHF.

This clone was counted a single time. The V and J genes are TRBV7-9 and TRBJ1-2, with D maybe TRBD1 (6 bases). Trimming removed 1 base from V and 4 bases from J, with 10 bases in between. Germline lookup yields CDR1 SEHNR and CDR2 FQNEAQ (reference sequence). The CDR3 has 14 residues. The CDR3 here is CASSLVGGPYGYTF. The CDR3 DNA reads TGTGCCAGCAGCTTAGTCGGGGGGCCCTATGGCTACACCTTC.

The chain carries TRBV27 and TRBJ2-7; tentative D call: TRBD1 (5 bases). The V end was cut by 2 bases, the J end by 5 bases, with 13 bases between. In germline, CDR1 is MNHEY, CDR2 SMNVEV (reference sequence). The CDR3 totals 14 residues. This CDR3 reads CASSLRGFRNEQYF. Here the CDR3 DNA reads TGTGCCAGCAGTTTAAGGGGTTTTCGGAACGAGCAGTACTTC.

As DNA, the CDR3 is TGTGCCAGCAGCCCTGGGCAAAATGAGCAGTTCTTC. This sequence encodes CASSPGQNEQFF. The V and J genes are TRBV7-8 and TRBJ2-1; D not certain. This CDR3 is built from 12 residues. The germline gives CDR1 SGHVS, CDR2 FQNEAQ. V shed 5 bases and J shed 7 bases, with 9 bases lying between them.

The chain joins TRBV2 to TRBJ1-1; possible D gene TRBD1, 5 bases. V was shortened by 8 bases and J by 1 base, with 8 bases between the two germline ends. There are 12 residues in the CDR3. CDR1 is SNHLY, CDR2 FYNNEI, per germline. CDR3 sequence reads: CASHTGNTEAFF. The CDR3 DNA reads as TGTGCCAGCCATACAGGGAACACTGAAGCTTTCTTT.

V gene TRBV25-1 combines with J gene TRBJ2-7, with a possible D match to TRBD2 (5 bases). The CDR3 runs 12 residues. Germline lookup yields CDR1 MGHDK and CDR2 SYGVNS. V lost 4 bases, J lost 12 bases, and 16 bases lay in between. The CDR3 sequence is CASSAEGRLRYF. The CDR3 DNA is TGTGCCAGCAGTGCTGAGGGTCGGCTTCGGTACTTC.

The chain recombines TRBV7-6 with TRBJ2-2; 7 positions agree with TRBD1. With 5 bases clipped from V and 1 base from J, the junction kept 7 bases outside the gene matches. Germline V gene lookup returns CDR1 SGHVS and CDR2 FNYEAQ. This CDR3 has 16 amino acids. CDR3 in amino acids: CASSQNRGQNTGELFF. For the CDR3, the DNA is TGTGCCAGCAGCCAAAACAGGGGACAGAACACCGGGGAGCTGTTTTTT.

This chain links TRBV7-2 with TRBJ2-7, with 7 bases that match TRBD2. Germline trimming cut 1 base from V and 1 base from J; bases unmatched to any gene: 10. CDR1 is SGHTA and CDR2 is FQGNSA in the germline V gene. The CDR3 totals 17 residues. CDR3 DNA sequence: TGTGCCAGCAGCTTAGTGTCGACGGGGGGTGGGTCCTACGAGCAGTACTTC. This gives the protein CASSLVSTGGGSYEQYF.